The clone carrying this T cell receptor beta chain was recorded many times. This sample is drawn from a study of spatial heterogeneity in lung cancer. TCRdb used MiXCR to reprocess the 5' RACE reads, holding one entry per CDR3 protein. This table holds more than 20,000 distinct CDR3 sequences, around 4.6% found once. Time point indicated: sample taken at primary tumor resection. Whole RNA, isolated from tumor, nontumor lung or frozen PBMC, was sequenced without prior sorting. CDR1 is MDHEN, CDR2 SYDVKM, per germline. Germline trimming cut 10 bases from V and 10 bases from J; bases unmatched to any gene: 23. The CDR3 runs to 17 residues.

The receptor's source is a male donor with early-stage non-small cell lung cancer. V and J are TRBV28 and TRBJ1-4; 8 bases are shared with TRBD1. The sequenced sample was PBMCs, obtained at surgery. The CDR3 loop reads CATEAGTGLLYEGKLFF. The CDR3 DNA is TGTGCCACCGAAGCCGGGACAGGCCTTTTATACGAGGGAAAACTGTTTTTT.